Listed here are 9 T cell receptor beta chains from one sample, sequenced in a study of lymphopenia after photon versus proton radiotherapy (dated by TCRdb to about 2019). Receptor libraries were prepared by the immunoSEQ multiplex PCR assay. The immuneACCESS repertoire file appears here via TCRdb, limited to in-frame rearrangements. These files lack a portion of the clones; in checked studies, under half of the deficit traces to unresolved V genes, and the cause of the others is not known. The sample profile shows roughly 25,000 clones; roughly 90% of them were found once. The ten biggest clones cover under 0.9% of the sample. Sample: peripheral blood, taken from a patient treated with photon-based radiotherapy. These receptors were collected from a woman between 50 and 59 years old with cholangiocarcinoma.

The rearrangement uses TRBV7-2 and TRBJ1-2; the match to TRBD1 covers 7 bases. Germline V lookup: CDR1 SGHTA, CDR2 FQGNSA. V shed 0 bases and J 8 bases; nucleotides not matched to a gene: 6. The CDR3 loop spans 14 amino acids. DNA for the CDR3: TGTGCCAGCAGCTTAGCGCTCGGGACAGCCGGCTACACCTTC. This encodes CASSLALGTAGYTF.

The V gene is TRBV30, the J gene TRBJ2-2, with TRBD2 matching over 9 bases. This CDR3 is built from 15 residues. Germline CDR1 reads GTSNPN; CDR2 reads SVGIG (reference sequence). The V gene end was trimmed by 2 bases and the J gene end by 7 bases; junction bases not matched to a gene: 8. The CDR3 region has the DNA TGTGCCTGGAGTTTTGGCGGGGGGGCCCACGGGGAGCTGTTTTTT. This gives the protein CAWSFGGGAHGELFF.

This rearrangement joins TRBV12-5 to TRBJ2-7, with TRBD1 identical over 7 bases. Trimming at V came to 1 base and at J to 1 base, leaving 4 bases not matched to a gene. CDR3 length: 15 residues. Germline V lookup: CDR1 LGHNT, CDR2 FRNRAP. CDR3 DNA sequence: TGTGCTAGTGGTTTGGGACAGGGCGAATCCTACGAGCAGTACTTC. This translates into CASGLGQGESYEQYF.

V is TRBV9 and J is TRBJ1-1; D call uncertain. Trimming took 0 bases from V and 5 from J, leaving 8 bases between them. The CDR3 spans 13 residues. The V gene's germline CDR1 is SGDLS and CDR2 YYNGEE. CDR3 coding DNA: TGTGCCAGCAGCGTAGATCCAGGTACTGAAGCTTTCTTT. It translates to CASSVDPGTEAFF.

Only a few counts were recorded for this clone. J is TRBJ1-2 and V is TRBV10-3; tentative D call: TRBD1 (5 bases). The V gene lost 7 bases and the J gene lost 3 bases, with 12 bases spanning the gap. The length of the CDR3 is 13 residues. Per the germline V gene, CDR1 is ENHRY and CDR2 is SYGVKD. CDR3: CAITLGPDYGYTF. CDR3 DNA: TGTGCCATCACGTTGGGACCCGACTATGGCTACACCTTC.

This clone has a handful of counts. V gene TRBV6-7 combines with J gene TRBJ2-7, with D possibly TRBD1 on 5 matching bases. TRBV6-7 is labeled an ORF, and its function is uncertain. Trimming shortened V by 5 bases and J by 4 bases, and 9 bases separated the two germline ends. The CDR3 is 12 residues long. The CDR3: CASSRQIYEQYF. The DNA for the CDR3 is TGTGCCAGCAGTCGACAGATATACGAGCAGTACTTC.

The J gene is TRBJ1-2, the V gene TRBV4-1, with D tentatively TRBD1 (6 bases). Germline assignment: CDR1 MGHRA and CDR2 YSYEKL. V lost 1 base and J 7 bases, leaving 16 bases between the germline ends. This CDR3 contains 15 residues. The CDR3 sequence: CASSQVVAGEGGYTF. CDR3 nucleotide sequence: TGCGCCAGCAGCCAAGTTGTAGCAGGGGAGGGTGGCTACACCTTC.

V and J are TRBV4-3 and TRBJ2-7; 9 bases match TRBD1. The length of the CDR3 is 15 residues. The ends lost 4 bases at V and 3 bases at J; junction bases unmatched: 7. Germline V gives CDR1 LGHNA, CDR2 YSLEER. As DNA, the CDR3 is TGCGCCAGCAGCCCCGGGACAGGGACCGACTACGAGCAGTACTTC. Its protein product is CASSPGTGTDYEQYF.

The rearrangement joins TRBV15 to TRBJ2-3; D remains ambiguous. The CDR3 sequence is 14 residues long. Trimming left V 5 bases short and J 1 base short, with 10 bases between. Per the germline V gene, CDR1 is LNHNV and CDR2 is YYDKDF (reference sequence). The CDR3 DNA follows: TGTGCCACCAGCTTCGCAAGACGCACAGATACGCAGTATTTT. Its protein product is CATSFARRTDTQYF. Full variable domain (missing parts from reference TRBV15 and TRBJ2-3): DAMVIQNPRYQVTQFGKPVTLSCSQTLNHNVMYWYQQKSSQAPKLLFHYYDKDFNNEADTPDNFQSRRPNTSFCFLDIRSPGLGDTAMYLCATSFARRTDTQYFGPGTRLTVL.